This is a list of T cell receptor beta chains from one sample in a study of shared clonotypes between healthy human individuals. Data came from immunoSEQ multiplex PCR; TCRdb stores just in-frame clones and leaves some out. The table lists roughly 2.5 million clones, around nine tenths of them singletons, with more than 0.12% in the top ten. The specimen sequenced was naive CD4+ T cells sorted from blood. Source of these receptors: a man younger than 35 in good health. The CDR3 runs from the conserved cysteine through the conserved F or W. Fields, in order: clone size, CDR3 length, D gene, V gene, J gene, CDR3 DNA, CDR3 protein. D genes are given only for firm matches. Not every row has a clone size; where given, it reads once, few, many or a size class.

abundance: .; len: 16; d_gene: TRBD2; v_gene: TRBV5-1; j_gene: TRBJ2-5; CDR3nt: TGCGCCAGCAGCTCATTCCTAGCGGGGGGAGATGAGACCCAGTACTTC; CDR3aa: CASSSFLAGGDETQYF
abundance: few; len: 14; d_gene: TRBD1; v_gene: TRBV7-8; j_gene: TRBJ1-2; CDR3nt: TGTGCCAGCAGCGTCGGGACAGGGGGATATGGCTACACCTTC; CDR3aa: CASSVGTGGYGYTF
abundance: .; len: 12; d_gene: .; v_gene: TRBV30; j_gene: TRBJ2-7; CDR3nt: TGTGCCTGGGGGCCAAGCTCCTACGAGCAGTACTTC; CDR3aa: CAWGPSSYEQYF
abundance: .; len: 14; d_gene: .; v_gene: TRBV5-4; j_gene: TRBJ1-1; CDR3nt: TGTGCCAGCAGCGATCAGACTTTAAACACTGAAGCTTTCTTT; CDR3aa: CASSDQTLNTEAFF
abundance: .; len: 13; d_gene: .; v_gene: TRBV7-7; j_gene: TRBJ2-3; CDR3nt: TGTGCTAGCAGCTTATGGGGAGAAGATACGCAGTATTTT; CDR3aa: CASSLWGEDTQYF
abundance: .; len: 12; d_gene: .; v_gene: TRBV6-6; j_gene: TRBJ2-7; CDR3nt: TGTGCCAGCAGTTACTCGGAGTTGGAGCAGTACTTC; CDR3aa: CASSYSELEQYF
abundance: few; len: 13; d_gene: .; v_gene: TRBV5-1; j_gene: TRBJ1-1; CDR3nt: TGCGCCAGCAGCTTACAGATGAACACTGAAGCTTTCTTT; CDR3aa: CASSLQMNTEAFF
abundance: .; len: 12; d_gene: .; v_gene: TRBV6-1; j_gene: TRBJ1-6; CDR3nt: TGTGCCAGCAGTAATTCTGGGTCACCCCTCCACTTT; CDR3aa: CASSNSGSPLHF
abundance: .; len: 16; d_gene: .; v_gene: TRBV15; j_gene: TRBJ2-7; CDR3nt: TGTGCCACCAGCAGAGCCCGTAAAGGAGGCTCCTACGAGCAGTACTTC; CDR3aa: CATSRARKGGSYEQYF
abundance: .; len: 12; d_gene: .; v_gene: TRBV6-1; j_gene: TRBJ1-2; CDR3nt: TGTGCCAGCAGTCAAAGACTAACCGGCTACACCTTC; CDR3aa: CASSQRLTGYTF
abundance: .; len: 14; d_gene: .; v_gene: TRBV11-3; j_gene: TRBJ2-7; CDR3nt: TGTGCCAGCAGCTTGGGGCCAACGTCCCACGAGCAGTACTTC; CDR3aa: CASSLGPTSHEQYF
abundance: .; len: 15; d_gene: TRBD2; v_gene: TRBV11-2; j_gene: TRBJ2-7; CDR3nt: TGTGCCAGCAGCTTAGAACTAGCGGGAGGCCACGAGCAGTACTTC; CDR3aa: CASSLELAGGHEQYF
abundance: .; len: 13; d_gene: .; v_gene: TRBV6-1; j_gene: TRBJ2-1; CDR3nt: TGTGCCAGCAGTTTGGGCTTTGGGAATGAGCAGTTCTTC; CDR3aa: CASSLGFGNEQFF